A selection of T cell receptor beta chains follows, all from one sample in a study of graft-versus-host responses after intestinal transplantation. The repertoire was sequenced with immunoSEQ multiplex PCR; TCRdb's copy has only in-frame clones and lacks some. The data hold roughly 120,000 clones, with approximately 95% observed a single time. These receptors have no identified antigens. The specimen comprised unstimulated CD8+ T cells sorted from spleen or lymph node cells, sampled before intestinal transplant. The receptors derive from a human donor who received an intestinal transplant. Each CDR3 is given with its conserved first and last residue. Each record gives: J gene, clone size, V gene, D gene, CDR3 DNA, CDR3 protein. D genes are given only for firm matches. Some rows mark clone size as missing; the rest say once, few, many or name a class of expanded clone.

>TRBJ2-7|NA|TRBV28|TRBD2
TGTGCCAGCCGATTAGCGGGTTCCTCCTACGAGCAGTACTTC
CASRLAGSSYEQYF
>TRBJ1-2|NA|TRBV5-6|NA
TGTGCCAGCAGCTTGGGTCTCCCCGAGGGCTATGGCTACACCTTC
CASSLGLPEGYGYTF
>TRBJ2-7|NA|TRBV4-1|TRBD2
TGCGCCAGCAGCCTTATAGCGGGAGGGCTCTACGAGCAGTACTTC
CASSLIAGGLYEQYF
>TRBJ2-2|NA|TRBV13|NA
TGTGCCAGCAGCCTCACCCTGGGGGGGGCGATCACCGGGGAGCTGTTTTTT
CASSLTLGGAITGELFF
>TRBJ2-7|NA|TRBV7-8|NA
TGTGCCAGCAGCTTAAGAGACGGGGTGCAAACCGAGCAGTACTTC
CASSLRDGVQTEQYF
>TRBJ2-7|NA|TRBV5-1|NA
TGCGCCAGCAGCTTTGCTCAGGGAGGCTCCTACGAGCAGTACTTC
CASSFAQGGSYEQYF
>TRBJ2-1|once|TRBV7-9|NA
TGTGCCAGCAGCCCTCCAGCCGGGTTTGATTACAATGAGCAGTTCTTC
CASSPPAGFDYNEQFF
>TRBJ1-2|NA|TRBV29-1|NA
TGCAGCGCAACGGGGCCTAACTATGGCTACACCTTC
CSATGPNYGYTF
>TRBJ1-2|NA|TRBV7-9|NA
TGTGCCAGCAGCTTTCCTGAAGACCACGGGGGCTACACCTTC
CASSFPEDHGGYTF
>TRBJ2-5|NA|TRBV6-1|TRBD2
TGTGCCAGCAGTAGCGGGAGTGAGACCCAGTACTTC
CASSSGSETQYF
>TRBJ1-1|NA|TRBV27|NA
TGTGCCAGCAGTTTGTCGGGGGCTACTGAGGCTTTCTTT
CASSLSGATEAFF
>TRBJ2-3|NA|TRBV15|NA
TGTGCCACCAGCACGCCGACTAAGGTGGGCACAGATACGCAGTATTTT
CATSTPTKVGTDTQYF
>TRBJ2-5|NA|TRBV19|NA
TGTGCCAGTAGCCTCACATCCGATTGGGACACCCAAGAGACCCAGTACTTC
CASSLTSDWDTQETQYF
>TRBJ2-1|NA|TRBV27|NA
TGTGCCAGCAGTTTATCACCACCAGCGGGTATGGATGAGCAGTTCTTC
CASSLSPPAGMDEQFF
>TRBJ2-7|NA|TRBV6-1|NA
TGTGCCAGCAGTGAAGGGTACTACGAGCAGTACTTC
CASSEGYYEQYF
>TRBJ2-2|NA|TRBV4-1|NA
TGCGCCAGCAGCATGAGGGATTTGAACACCGGGGAGCTGTTTTTT
CASSMRDLNTGELFF
>TRBJ2-1|once|TRBV2|NA
TGTGCCAGCAGTTTCACCGGGGTCGGGGGAGGACTCCACAATGAGCAGTTCTTC
CASSFTGVGGGLHNEQFF
>TRBJ1-2|NA|TRBV7-9|TRBD1
TGTGCCAGCAGCTTAGCGGGGACAGGGGAAGTCGGCTACACCTTC
CASSLAGTGEVGYTF
>TRBJ1-1|NA|TRBV9|NA
TGTGCCAGCAGCGTAGGTCCGTACGATCTTGAAGCTTTCTTT
CASSVGPYDLEAFF
>TRBJ2-5|NA|TRBV5-6|NA
TGTGCCAGCAGCCTTTTAGCAGAGACCCAGTACTTC
CASSLLAETQYF
>TRBJ2-7|NA|TRBV7-8|NA
TGTGCCAGCAGCTTAGGAGTCGTCTCCTACGAGCAGTACTTC
CASSLGVVSYEQYF
>TRBJ2-5|NA|TRBV19|NA
TGTGCCAGTAGTATCCCGGGGTGGGAGACCCAGTACTTC
CASSIPGWETQYF
>TRBJ2-1|NA|TRBV28|TRBD1
TGTGCCAGTACTCCCCGGGACAGGGGGGAGTCGGGATACAATGAGCAGTTCTTC
CASTPRDRGESGYNEQFF
>TRBJ1-1|NA|TRBV28|NA
TGTGCCAGCAGTTTATGCCTACGACCGGGAAAAAACACTGAAGCTTTCTTT
CASSLCLRPGKNTEAFF
>TRBJ2-7|NA|TRBV2|TRBD1
TGTGCCAGCAGTGAAGAGGACAGGGTAGGCTACGAGCAGTACTTC
CASSEEDRVGYEQYF
>TRBJ2-1|NA|TRBV6-5|NA
TGTGCCAGCAGTTACTCCTACTACTTCTACAATGAGCAGTTCTTC
CASSYSYYFYNEQFF